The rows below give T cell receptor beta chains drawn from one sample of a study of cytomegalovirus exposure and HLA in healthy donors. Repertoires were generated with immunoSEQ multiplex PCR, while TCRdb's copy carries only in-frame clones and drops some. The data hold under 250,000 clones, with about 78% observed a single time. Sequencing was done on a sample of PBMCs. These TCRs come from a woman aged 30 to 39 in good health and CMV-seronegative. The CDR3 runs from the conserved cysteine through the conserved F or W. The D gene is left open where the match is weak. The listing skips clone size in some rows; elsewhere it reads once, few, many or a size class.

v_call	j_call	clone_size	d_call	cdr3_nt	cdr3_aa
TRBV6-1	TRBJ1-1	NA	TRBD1	TGTGCCAGCAGTGAAGGGACAGGGGGCCTTCTAACTGAAGCTTTCTTT	CASSEGTGGLLTEAFF
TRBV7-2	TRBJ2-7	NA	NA	TGTGCCAGCAGCCCCGAGGTAGCCCGCCACGAGCAGTACTTC	CASSPEVARHEQYF
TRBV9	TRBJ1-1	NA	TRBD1	TGTGCCAGCAGCCTCCACTCCGACAGGGGAGCTTTCTTT	CASSLHSDRGAFF
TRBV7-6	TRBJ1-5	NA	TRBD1	TGTGCCAGCAGCATAGGACAGGATAGCAATCAGCCCCAGCATTTT	CASSIGQDSNQPQHF
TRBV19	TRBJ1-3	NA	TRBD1	TGTGCCAGTAGACAGGGGGAAGGAAACACCATATATTTT	CASRQGEGNTIYF
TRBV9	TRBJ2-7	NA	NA	TGTGCCAGCAGCGTCGGCGGCTCCACCTACGAGCAGTACTTC	CASSVGGSTYEQYF
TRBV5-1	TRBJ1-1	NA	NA	TGCGCCAGCAGCTTGGAAAACGGTGAAGCTTTCTTT	CASSLENGEAFF
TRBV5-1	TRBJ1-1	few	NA	TGCGCCAGCAGCCGAGAGGGAGGCCGCTACACTGAAGCTTTCTTT	CASSREGGRYTEAFF
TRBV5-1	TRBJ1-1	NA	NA	TGCGCCAGCAGCTCGGCCCAGGAGGGGGGGATCACTGAAGCTTTCTTT	CASSSAQEGGITEAFF
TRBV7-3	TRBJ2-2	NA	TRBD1	TGTGCCAGCAGCTTGGAAGGGGGCGACACCGGGGAGCTGTTTTTT	CASSLEGGDTGELFF
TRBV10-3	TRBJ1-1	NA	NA	TGTGCCATCAGTTTGGACACGATGAACACTGAAGCTTTCTTT	CAISLDTMNTEAFF
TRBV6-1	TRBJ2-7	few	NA	TGTGCCAGCAGATTCGGCAGGACACCAGCCTACGAGCAGTACTTC	CASRFGRTPAYEQYF